These 15 T cell receptor beta chains were sequenced from one sample in a study of blood T cell repertoires in COVID-19. Clones were read by immunoSEQ multiplex PCR, and TCRdb kept only the in-frame ones, dropping some. The sample lists some 240,000 clones, around 86% occurring once. The sample was peripheral blood. These TCRs come from a woman in her 70s with COVID-19, enrolled during active disease.

This clone was observed a single time. The V gene is TRBV28, the J gene TRBJ1-5; D not certain. V was shortened by 6 bases and J by 4 bases, with 4 bases between the two germline ends. The CDR3 consists of 11 residues. Germline CDR1 MDHEN, CDR2 SYDVKM. The CDR3 protein is CASSQNQPQHF. The DNA of the CDR3 is TGTGCCAGCAGCCAAAATCAGCCCCAGCATTTT.

This chain links TRBV9 with TRBJ1-5; a possible D gene is TRBD1 (6 bases). The germline V and J ends were trimmed by 0 bases and 8 bases, with 15 bases remaining between them. This CDR3 spans 15 amino acids. Per germline, CDR1 SGDLS and CDR2 YYNGEE. The CDR3 DNA is TGTGCCAGCAGCGTAGCTGGGGGGGCCAGTGAGCCCCAGCATTTT. This codes for CASSVAGGASEPQHF.

The CDR3, as DNA: TGTGCCAGCAGCAAAGCCGGGACAGGGACCTACGAGCAGTACTTC. Translated, it gives CASSKAGTGTYEQYF. The genes are TRBV7-9 and TRBJ2-7; 9 bases fit TRBD1. The V and J ends lost 5 bases and 2 bases, in that order; junction bases with no gene match: 7. Germline assignment: CDR1 SEHNR and CDR2 FQNEAQ (reference sequence). The CDR3 is made up of 15 amino acids.

This clone was observed a handful of times. This chain uses TRBV5-1 with TRBJ2-2; tentative D call: TRBD1 (5 bases). Trimming pared 2 bases from V and 7 bases from J, leaving 12 bases between. The CDR3 covers 14 residues. Germline V gene lookup returns CDR1 SGHRS and CDR2 YFSETQ. This chain's CDR3 is CASSFYLDSGELFF. The CDR3 DNA reads as TGCGCCAGCAGCTTCTACCTAGACAGCGGGGAGCTGTTTTTT.

This clone has only one observation. V gene TRBV28 combines with J gene TRBJ2-7, with no clear D. The CDR3 covers 12 residues. The V gene lost 7 bases and the J gene lost 5 bases, with 12 bases spanning the gap. Germline V gene sequence: CDR1 MDHEN, CDR2 SYDVKM. CDR3 sequence reads: CASTTTPDEQYF. CDR3 DNA sequence: TGTGCCAGCACCACAACGCCCGACGAGCAGTACTTC.

A note on this clone: This specimen includes other DNA sequences encoding the same CDR3. The rearrangement uses TRBV11-2 and TRBJ1-3; 7 bases match TRBD1. Germline V gives CDR1 SGHAT, CDR2 FQNNGV. The CDR3 loop spans 14 amino acids. The ends lost 4 bases at V and 1 base at J; junction bases unmatched: 1. DNA for the CDR3: TGTGCCAGCAGCTACAGGGGTTCTGGAAACACCATATATTTT. Protein: CASSYRGSGNTIYF.

The chain carries TRBV13 and TRBJ1-4, with TRBD1 identical over 10 bases. V was clipped by 4 bases and J by 0 bases; unmatched bases: 8. The CDR3 runs 18 residues. The germline V gene encodes CDR1 PRHDT and CDR2 FYEKMQ (reference sequence). The DNA of the CDR3 is TGTGCCAGCAGCTCCGCGACAGGGGGCGTCACAACTAATGAAAAACTGTTTTTT. It specifies CASSSATGGVTTNEKLFF.

The chain couples TRBV30 to TRBJ1-2; TRBD1 matches at 7 bases. V shed 0 bases and J 7 bases; nucleotides not matched to a gene: 5. The CDR3 has 13 amino acids. The germline V gene encodes CDR1 GTSNPN and CDR2 SVGIG (reference sequence). Here the CDR3 DNA reads TGTGCCTGGAGTGTACAGGGGTTTAGTGGCTACACCTTC. Amino acid sequence: CAWSVQGFSGYTF.

The count of this clone is one. The genes are TRBV24-1 and TRBJ1-5; possibly TRBD1 for D (5 bases). This CDR3 is 18 amino acids long. V lost 1 base to trimming and J lost 1 base, with 16 bases between them. Germline values: CDR1 KGHDR, CDR2 SFDVKD. Written as DNA, the CDR3 is TGTGCCACCAGTGATTTACCGATCAGGGCCCCAAGCAATCAGCCCCAGCATTTT. Its protein is CATSDLPIRAPSNQPQHF.

The chain uses TRBV5-1 and TRBJ1-4, with no clear D. The CDR3 length is 15 residues. V was shortened by 2 bases and J by 6 bases, with 14 bases between the two germline ends. Germline V gives CDR1 SGHRS, CDR2 YFSETQ. In DNA form, the CDR3 reads TGCGCCAGCAGCTTCTCGGGAGCCCTAGATGAAAAACTGTTTTTT. This translates into CASSFSGALDEKLFF.

The J gene is TRBJ1-5, the V gene TRBV18; no reliable D call. The ends were cut back, 2 bases at V and 2 bases at J, with 10 bases in the middle. Germline-derived CDR1 and CDR2 are KGHSH and LQKENI. This CDR3 has 15 amino acids. The CDR3 protein is CASSPYGLGNQPQHF. The CDR3 nucleotides are TGTGCCAGCTCACCATACGGTTTAGGCAATCAGCCCCAGCATTTT.

V and J are TRBV2 and TRBJ2-1; a weak D match, TRBD2 (5 bases). Trimming removed 6 bases at V and 0 bases at J, with 12 bases between. This CDR3 has 15 residues. The V gene's germline CDR1 is SNHLY and CDR2 FYNNEI. The CDR3 nucleotides are TGTGCCAGCAGAGCGGAGCAGACCTCCTACAATGAGCAGTTCTTC. Protein sequence: CASRAEQTSYNEQFF. Full variable domain (remainder filled in from reference TRBV2 and TRBJ2-1): EPEVTQTPSHQVTQMGQEVILRCVPISNHLYFYWYRQILGQKVEFLVSFYNNEISEKSEIFDDQFSVERPDGSNFTLKIRSTKLEDSAMYFCASRAEQTSYNEQFFGPGTRLTVL.

The genes are TRBV14 and TRBJ1-1; D unresolved. Trimming cost V 4 bases and J 5 bases, with 11 bases left between them. This CDR3 region has 13 residues. The germline V gene has CDR1 SGHDN and CDR2 FVKESK. CDR3 amino acids: CASSRQIATEAFF. CDR3 coding DNA: TGTGCCAGCAGCCGCCAGATAGCGACTGAAGCTTTCTTT. Based on the CDR3 plus reference TRBV14 and TRBJ1-1, the full variable domain is EAGVTQFPSHSVIEKGQTVTLRCDPISGHDNLYWYRRVMGKEIKFLLHFVKESKQDESGMPNNRFLAERTGGTYSTLKVQPAELEDSGVYFCASSRQIATEAFFGQGTRLTVV.

The V call is TRBV19, the J call TRBJ2-3, with 7 bases that match TRBD1. Germline V CDR1 and CDR2: LNHDA, SQIVND (reference sequence). The CDR3 is made up of 13 amino acids. The V gene end was trimmed by 10 bases and the J gene end by 5 bases; junction bases not matched to a gene: 9. DNA of the CDR3: TGTGCCACCCTCTCGAGGGGGCTAGATACGCAGTATTTT. It yields the protein CATLSRGLDTQYF.

This clone came up once. The rearrangement links TRBV6-2 or TRBV6-3 to TRBJ2-7; maybe TRBD2 (6 bases). Germline CDR1 reads MNHEY; CDR2 reads SVGEGT. This CDR3 is 15 amino acids long. V lost 1 base and J lost 3, with 13 bases in between. In DNA form, the CDR3 reads TGTGCCAGCAGTTACTTCCCCACGGGACTCTACGAGCAGTACTTC. This sequence encodes CASSYFPTGLYEQYF.